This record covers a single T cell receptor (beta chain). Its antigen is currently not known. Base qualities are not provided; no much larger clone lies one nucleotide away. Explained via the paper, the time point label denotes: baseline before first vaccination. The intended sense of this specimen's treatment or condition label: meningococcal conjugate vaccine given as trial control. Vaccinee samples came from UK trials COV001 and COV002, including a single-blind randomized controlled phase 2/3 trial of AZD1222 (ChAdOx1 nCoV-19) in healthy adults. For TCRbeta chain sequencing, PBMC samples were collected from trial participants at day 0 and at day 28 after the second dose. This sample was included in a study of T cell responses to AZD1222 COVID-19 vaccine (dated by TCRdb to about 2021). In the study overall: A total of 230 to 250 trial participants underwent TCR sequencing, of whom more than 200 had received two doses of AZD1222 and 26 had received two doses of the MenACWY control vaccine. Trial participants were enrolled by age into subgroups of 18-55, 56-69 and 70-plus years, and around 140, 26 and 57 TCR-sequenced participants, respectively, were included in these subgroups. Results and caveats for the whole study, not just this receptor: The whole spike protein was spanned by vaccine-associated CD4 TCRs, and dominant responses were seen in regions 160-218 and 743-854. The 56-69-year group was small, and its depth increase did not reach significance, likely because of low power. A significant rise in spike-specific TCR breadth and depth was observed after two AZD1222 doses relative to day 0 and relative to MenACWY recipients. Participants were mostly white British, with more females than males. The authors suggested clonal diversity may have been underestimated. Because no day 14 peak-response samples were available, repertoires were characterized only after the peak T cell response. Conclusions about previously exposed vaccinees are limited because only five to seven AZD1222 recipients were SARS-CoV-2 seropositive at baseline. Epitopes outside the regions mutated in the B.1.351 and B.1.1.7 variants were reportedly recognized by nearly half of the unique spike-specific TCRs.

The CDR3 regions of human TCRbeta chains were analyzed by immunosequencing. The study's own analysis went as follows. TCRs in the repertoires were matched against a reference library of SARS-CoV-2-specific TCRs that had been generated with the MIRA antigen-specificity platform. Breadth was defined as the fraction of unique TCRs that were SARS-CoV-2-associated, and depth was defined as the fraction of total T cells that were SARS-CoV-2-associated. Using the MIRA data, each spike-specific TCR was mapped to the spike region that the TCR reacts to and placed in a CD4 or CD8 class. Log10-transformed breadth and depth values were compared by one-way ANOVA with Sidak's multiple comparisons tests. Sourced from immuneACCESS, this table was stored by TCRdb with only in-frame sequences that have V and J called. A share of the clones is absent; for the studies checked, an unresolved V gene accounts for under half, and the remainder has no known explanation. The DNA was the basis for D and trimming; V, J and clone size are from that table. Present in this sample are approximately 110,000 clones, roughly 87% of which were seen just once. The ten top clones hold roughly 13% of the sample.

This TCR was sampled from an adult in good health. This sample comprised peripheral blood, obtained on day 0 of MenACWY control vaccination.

The CDR3 protein sequence reads: CATRRDMNTGELFF. The DNA sequence is as follows: TGCGCCACCAGAAGGGACATGAACACCGGGGAGCTGTTTTTT. The rearrangement combines TRBV10-1 with TRBJ2-2; TRBD1 might be the D gene, on 6 matching bases. CDR1 is given as WNHNN and CDR2 as SYGVQD, both from the germline V gene (reference sequence). The CDR3 measures 14 amino acids from cysteine to phenylalanine. Only CDR3 DNA remains: 42 bases, in frame from the first base. V is reduced by 10 bases and J by 1 base, leaving a spacing of 13 bases between them.